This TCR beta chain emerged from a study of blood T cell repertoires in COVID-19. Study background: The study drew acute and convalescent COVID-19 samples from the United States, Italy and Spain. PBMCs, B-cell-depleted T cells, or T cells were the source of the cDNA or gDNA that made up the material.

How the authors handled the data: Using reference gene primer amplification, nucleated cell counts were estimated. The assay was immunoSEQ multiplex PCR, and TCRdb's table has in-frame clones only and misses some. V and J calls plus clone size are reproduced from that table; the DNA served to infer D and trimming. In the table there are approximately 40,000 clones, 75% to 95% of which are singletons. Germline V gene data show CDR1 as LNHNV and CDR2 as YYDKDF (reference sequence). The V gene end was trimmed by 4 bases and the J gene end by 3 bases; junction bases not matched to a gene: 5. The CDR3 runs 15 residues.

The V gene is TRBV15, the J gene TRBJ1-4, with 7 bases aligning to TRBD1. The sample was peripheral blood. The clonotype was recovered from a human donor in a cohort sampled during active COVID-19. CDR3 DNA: TGTGCCACCAGCATCTACAGGGGAGCTAATGAAAAACTGTTTTTT. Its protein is CATSIYRGANEKLFF. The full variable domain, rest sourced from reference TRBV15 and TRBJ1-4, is DAMVIQNPRYQVTQFGKPVTLSCSQTLNHNVMYWYQQKSSQAPKLLFHYYDKDFNNEADTPDNFQSRRPNTSFCFLDIRSPGLGDTAMYLCATSIYRGANEKLFFGSGTQLSVL.